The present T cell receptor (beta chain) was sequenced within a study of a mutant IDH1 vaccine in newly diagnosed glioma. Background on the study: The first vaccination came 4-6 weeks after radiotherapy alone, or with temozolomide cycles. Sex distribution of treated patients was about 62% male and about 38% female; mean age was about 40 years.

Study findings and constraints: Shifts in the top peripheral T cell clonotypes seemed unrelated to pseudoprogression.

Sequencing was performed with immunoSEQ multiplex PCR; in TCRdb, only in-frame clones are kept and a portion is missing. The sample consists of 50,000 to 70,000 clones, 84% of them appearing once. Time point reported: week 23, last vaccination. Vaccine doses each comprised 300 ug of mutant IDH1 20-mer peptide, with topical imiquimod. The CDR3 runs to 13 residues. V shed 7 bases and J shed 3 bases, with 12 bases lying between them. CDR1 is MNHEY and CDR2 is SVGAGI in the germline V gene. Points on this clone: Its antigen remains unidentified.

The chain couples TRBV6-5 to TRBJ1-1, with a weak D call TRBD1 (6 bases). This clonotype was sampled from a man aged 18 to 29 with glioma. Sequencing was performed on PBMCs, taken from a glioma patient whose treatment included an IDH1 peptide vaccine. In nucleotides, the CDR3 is TGTGCCAGCAATGTACAGGGTCACACTGAAGCTTTCTTT. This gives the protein CASNVQGHTEAFF.